This T cell receptor beta chain derives from a study of blood T cell repertoires in COVID-19. Across the whole study: Specimens from acute and convalescent COVID-19 originated in the United States, Italy and Spain.

Repertoires were generated with immunoSEQ multiplex PCR, while TCRdb's copy carries only in-frame clones and drops some. The repertoire includes approximately 270,000 clones, roughly 87% of them detected once, and 3% sits in the top ten. Input material: peripheral blood. The receptor was isolated from a man younger than 35 with active or convalescent COVID-19.

The CDR3 coding sequence is TGTGCCAGCTGCGGGGACAGACTGAACTATGGCTACACCTTC. Amino acid sequence: CASCGDRLNYGYTF. The chain combines TRBV2 with TRBJ1-2, with 7 bases aligning to TRBD1. J gave up 2 bases and V 8 bases, and 8 bases lay outside the gene matches. The CDR3 is 14 amino acids. Germline loops: CDR1 SNHLY, CDR2 FYNNEI.